Listed below are T cell receptor beta chains from one sample, sequenced in a study of T-cell memory formation after mild COVID-19. TCRdb independently ran MiXCR on the 5' RACE reads; one entry per CDR3 protein. The profile shows approximately 350,000 distinct CDR3 sequences, approximately 13% of them singletons. The sample comprised PBMCs or a T cell subset sorted from them (not recorded which). These receptors were taken from a man younger than 35 who had mild COVID-19 (a few samples of this study predate the infection). Cell type and time point are not known. The CDR3 runs from the conserved cysteine through the conserved F or W. The D gene is left open where the match is weak. The listing skips clone size in some rows; elsewhere it reads once, few, many or a size class.

>NA|TRBV19|TRBJ1-3|few
TGTGCCAGTAGTATCATCGCAGCACTCTCTGGAAACACCATATATTTT
CASSIIAALSGNTIYF
>NA|TRBV11-1|TRBJ2-1|many
TGTGCCAGCAGCCGAGGAGACAATGAGCAGTTCTTC
CASSRGDNEQFF
>NA|TRBV12-3/TRBV12-4|TRBJ1-5|NA
TGTGCCAGCAGTTTAGTTTCTGGACCCTTTAGCAATCAGCCCCAGCATTTT
CASSLVSGPFSNQPQHF
>TRBD2|TRBV12-3/TRBV12-4|TRBJ2-5|few
TGTGCCAGCAGAAATAAAGGACTAGCCGCGACCCAGTACTTC
CASRNKGLAATQYF
>NA|TRBV4-1|TRBJ2-2|NA
TGCGCCAGCAGCACCCCGGCCGGAAGGGTCGGGGAGCTGTTTTTT
CASSTPAGRVGELFF
>NA|TRBV10-3|TRBJ2-2|NA
TGTGCCATCAGTGTCCGGACCGCGAACACCGGGGAGCTGTTTTTT
CAISVRTANTGELFF
>TRBD2|TRBV4-1|TRBJ2-2|few
TGCGCCAGCAGCCGGAGACTAGCGGGGGAAACCGGGGAGCTGTTTTTT
CASSRRLAGETGELFF
>NA|TRBV4-1|TRBJ1-4|NA
TGCGCCAGCAGCCAAGACCGGAGGGAACCGACTAGGAAAAAACTGTTTTTT
CASSQDRREPTRKKLFF
>NA|TRBV6-5|TRBJ1-5|few
TGTGCCAGCAGCCCGGGTTCGGGAGGGTATCAGCCCCAGCATTTT
CASSPGSGGYQPQHF
>NA|TRBV4-3|TRBJ1-2|NA
TGCGCCAGCAGCCGGAAACCTGACGGGGCCTATGGCTACACCTTC
CASSRKPDGAYGYTF
>TRBD1|TRBV19|TRBJ2-3|few
TGTGCCAGTAGTATTTCAGGGGGCCCTACAGATACGCAGTATTTT
CASSISGGPTDTQYF
>NA|TRBV10-3|TRBJ1-1|few
TGTGCCATCGGAGAGAAGAACACTGAAGCTTTCTTT
CAIGEKNTEAFF
>TRBD1|TRBV5-6|TRBJ2-6|NA
TGTGCCAGCAGCTTCGGGACAGAAGTCTCTGGGGCCAACGTCCTGACTTTC
CASSFGTEVSGANVLTF
>NA|TRBV5-1|TRBJ1-3|few
TGCGCCAGCAGCCGGGATACCGACAGAACTGGAAACACCATATATTTT
CASSRDTDRTGNTIYF
>NA|TRBV19|TRBJ1-6|once
TGTGCCAGTAGTATAGTTGGCAGCAATTCACCCCTCCACTTT
CASSIVGSNSPLHF
>NA|TRBV6-6|TRBJ2-1|NA
TGTGCCAGCAGTTACTCGGTTGGGGGGGGGCACGGCTACAATGAGCAGTTCTTC
CASSYSVGGGHGYNEQFF
>NA|TRBV9|TRBJ2-2|many
TGTGCCAGCAGCGTAGAGACGGAAAACACCGGGGAGCTGTTTTTT
CASSVETENTGELFF
>NA|TRBV6-2/TRBV6-3|TRBJ2-5|few
TGTGCCAGCAGTTACTCGTATCAAGAGACCCAGTACTTC
CASSYSYQETQYF
>NA|TRBV5-1|TRBJ2-1|NA
TGCGCCAGCAGCTTGCGCGGCGGGGCCCTTAGGAGTGAGCAGTTCTTC
CASSLRGGALRSEQFF
>NA|TRBV5-1|TRBJ2-3|NA
TGCGCCAGCAGCACCGCGGGACGGATCACCACAGATACGCAGTATTTT
CASSTAGRITTDTQYF
>NA|TRBV3-1|TRBJ2-3|NA
TGTGCCAGCAGCCAAGCAAGTCCGGATACGCAGTATTTT
CASSQASPDTQYF
>NA|TRBV4-3|TRBJ2-7|NA
TGCGCCAGCGGCCGGGACACTACCTCCTACGAGCAGTACTTC
CASGRDTTSYEQYF
>NA|TRBV29-1|TRBJ1-2|few
TGCAGCACTTCCCGGGGCGACACTAACTATGGCTACACCTTC
CSTSRGDTNYGYTF
>NA|TRBV7-8|TRBJ1-5|NA
TGTGCCACCACGGGAGGGGTTGTGCCTCAGCCCCAGCATTTT
CATTGGVVPQPQHF
>NA|TRBV27|TRBJ2-3|NA
TGTGCCAGCAGTTTCTACCAGGGGGGCGGAGATACGCAGTATTTT
CASSFYQGGGDTQYF
>NA|TRBV7-2|TRBJ2-5|few
TGTGCCAGCAGCTTAGCGTTTCAGGGGGGACAAGAGACCCAGTACTTC
CASSLAFQGGQETQYF
>NA|TRBV19|TRBJ1-1|NA
TGTGCCAGTAGCCTGCCCGTAGGTGAAGCTTTCTTT
CASSLPVGEAFF
>NA|TRBV12-3/TRBV12-4|TRBJ2-5|few
TGTGCCAGCAGTTTAGAAGCTCTCTTAGGGACCCAGTACTTC
CASSLEALLGTQYF
>NA|TRBV9|TRBJ1-1|many
TGTGCCAGCAGCGTAGTCTATCGCCGGTTTCGCACTGAAGCTTTCTTT
CASSVVYRRFRTEAFF
>NA|TRBV6-5|TRBJ2-2|many
TGTGCCAGCAGTTACGAACGGTACAGGGTCGGCACCGGGGAGCTGTTTTTT
CASSYERYRVGTGELFF
>NA|TRBV5-1|TRBJ2-3|NA
TGCGCCAGCAGCTCGTCGAGGGACGGCCAGCAGTATTTT
CASSSSRDGQQYF
>NA|TRBV6-6|TRBJ1-2|NA
TGTGCCAGCAGTTACTCCTGGGGACACGGCCACCCTAACTATGGCTACACCTTC
CASSYSWGHGHPNYGYTF
>TRBD2|TRBV20-1|TRBJ2-5|many
TGCAGTGCTAGCGGACTAGACCAAGAGACCCAGTACTTC
CSASGLDQETQYF
>NA|TRBV10-3|TRBJ1-5|few
TGTGCCATCAGTGCACCGGGGCAGCCCCAGCATTTT
CAISAPGQPQHF
>NA|TRBV21-1|TRBJ1-5|NA
TGTGCCAGCAGCAAAGGGAGGATTCAGCCCCAGCATTTT
CASSKGRIQPQHF
>TRBD2|TRBV5-1|TRBJ2-3|many
TGCGCCAGCAGCACCCCTAGCGGGGGGGCCAATACGCAGTATTTT
CASSTPSGGANTQYF
>NA|TRBV7-2|TRBJ1-6|NA
TGTGCCAGCAGCTTAAGAGTTGCAGGGCTAAGCTATAATTCACCCCTCCACTTT
CASSLRVAGLSYNSPLHF
>TRBD1|TRBV6-1|TRBJ1-1|NA
TGTGCCAGTCAATTACAGGGGGGCACTGAAGCTTTCTTT
CASQLQGGTEAFF
>NA|TRBV14|TRBJ2-3|NA
TGTGCCAGCAGCCAACGGGCTTTCACAGATACGCAGTATTTT
CASSQRAFTDTQYF
>TRBD2|TRBV9|TRBJ2-1|NA
TGTGCCAGCAGCGTAGTCCCGGGACTAGCGGGGGGCCCAATTGAGCAGTTCTTC
CASSVVPGLAGGPIEQFF
>NA|TRBV7-2|TRBJ2-3|few
TGTGCCAGCAGCTCCGATCGTGGCCGGACTACGCAGTATTTT
CASSSDRGRTTQYF
>NA|TRBV5-5|TRBJ1-2|few
TGTGCCAGCAGCCGGGACTCTGGCTACACCTTC
CASSRDSGYTF
>NA|TRBV7-3|TRBJ2-6|few
TGTGCCAGCAGCTATGATGGGGCCAACGTCCTGACTTTC
CASSYDGANVLTF
>NA|TRBV14|TRBJ2-5|few
TGTGCCAGCAGCCAAGAGAGTTGGACCCAGTACTTC
CASSQESWTQYF
>NA|TRBV5-1|TRBJ1-2|few
TGCGCCAGCAGATTGGATACAGGGCGGCATGGCTACACCTTC
CASRLDTGRHGYTF
>NA|TRBV5-1|TRBJ2-1|few
TGCGCCAGCAGCTGGGGTAGCGGCCTGAGCTCCTACAATGAGCAGTTCTTC
CASSWGSGLSSYNEQFF
>TRBD2|TRBV3-1|TRBJ2-1|few
TGTGCCAGCAGCCGCACGGGGGGGACCTCCTACAATGAGCAGTTCTTC
CASSRTGGTSYNEQFF
>NA|TRBV6-2/TRBV6-3|TRBJ2-7|NA
TGTGCCACCTTGGCGGGCCTGACCTACGAGCAGTACTTC
CATLAGLTYEQYF
>NA|TRBV5-1|TRBJ1-4|NA
TGCGCCAGCAGCCCGGCTGTGGGGATTGGTGAAAAACTGTTTTTT
CASSPAVGIGEKLFF
>NA|TRBV4-2|TRBJ1-3|NA
TGTGCCAGCAGCCAAGATCCTACGGGAGGTGGAAACACCATATATTTT
CASSQDPTGGGNTIYF
>NA|TRBV9|TRBJ2-1|many
TGTGCCAGCAGCGTAGTGGGGGGTCCCAGCTCCTACAATGAGCAGTTCTTC
CASSVVGGPSSYNEQFF
>NA|TRBV4-3|TRBJ2-1|few
TGCGCCAGCAGCCAAGATATGAGGAGCTCCTACAATGAGCAGTTCTTC
CASSQDMRSSYNEQFF
>TRBD2|TRBV4-1|TRBJ2-3|few
TGCGCCAGCAGCCACCTCCTAGCGGGGGGCCTTAGCTCAGATACGCAGTATTTT
CASSHLLAGGLSSDTQYF
>NA|TRBV5-1|TRBJ2-3|NA
TGCGCCAGCAGCTGGAGCGGCACAGATACGCAGTATTTT
CASSWSGTDTQYF